This section outlines one TCR beta chain sequence together with its context. Patients in Seattle were enrolled during active infection, then followed longitudinally. This entry comes from a study of blood T cell repertoires in COVID-19. The germline V gene has CDR1 SGHDT and CDR2 YYEEEE. Deletions cut 4 bases from V and 0 bases from J, with 14 bases between. This CDR3 has 15 residues. The table came from immunoSEQ multiplex PCR; TCRdb's copy has only in-frame clones and leaves some out. The data contain 250,000 to 400,000 clones, approximately 88% of them seen just once; the ten biggest clones take up approximately 1.6%.

Sequencing input: peripheral blood. This TCR was sampled from a woman aged 25 to 39 with COVID-19, enrolled during active disease. This rearrangement joins TRBV5-6 to TRBJ2-7; D is perhaps TRBD2 (6 bases). CDR3 in DNA: TGTGCCAGCAGCATCTCTCGGGGGAGCTCCTACGAGCAGTACTTC. It encodes CASSISRGSSYEQYF.